These 7 T cell receptor beta chains share one sample of origin, sequenced in a study of T cell clonality in common variable immunodeficiency. The protocol was immunoSEQ multiplex PCR, while the TCRdb copy is restricted to in-frame clones and leaves out a portion. Listed for the sample are about 42,000 clones, none seen a single time. Input material: peripheral blood mononuclear cells. The receptors were gathered from a person aged 18 to 69 in good health.

This clone was observed at least ten times. The CDR3 extends 3 residues past the end of the read, so its final part is completed from the germline J gene. The V and J genes are TRBV11-2 and TRBJ2-5; D is undetermined. V lost 5 bases to trimming and J lost 1 base, with 8 bases between them. Germline loops: CDR1 SGHAT, CDR2 FQNNGV. CDR3 length: 13 residues. The part of the CDR3 DNA that was read is TGTGCCAGCAGCCCCACAACCCAAGAGACC. Translating gives CASSPTTQET. The complete CDR3 protein is CASSPTTQETQYF.

This clone was observed many times. The read terminates 3 residues before the CDR3 end, so the remaining end is supplied by the germline J gene. V is TRBV6-4 and J is TRBJ1-2; the D is unclear. The CDR3 loop spans 15 amino acids. Germline V gene sequence: CDR1 MRHNA, CDR2 SNTAGT. V was pared by 0 bases and J by 0 bases, with 8 bases between. The CDR3 reads CASSDSAGANYGYTF. The covered CDR3 bases are TGTGCCAGCAGTGACTCGGCGGGAGCTAACTATGGC.

This clone was observed many times. The read ends 3 residues shy of where the CDR3 ends; the end is completed using the germline J gene. The V and J genes are TRBV7-9 and TRBJ2-2, with 8 bases lining up with TRBD1. CDR3 length: 15 amino acids. Unmatched junction bases numbered 10, after V lost 8 bases and J lost 5 bases. Germline V gene sequence: CDR1 SEHNR, CDR2 FQNEAQ (reference sequence). This chain's CDR3 is CASLQGQVGTGELFF. The CDR3 DNA, read in part, is TGTGCCAGCCTCCAGGGACAGGTCGGAACCGGGGAG. Filled out from reference TRBV7-9 and TRBJ2-2, the complete variable domain reads DTGVSQNPRHKITKRGQNVTFRCDPISEHNRLYWYRQTLGQGPEFLTYFQNEAQLEKSRLLSDRFSAERPKGSFSTLEIQRTEQGDSAMYLCASLQGQVGTGELFFGEGSRLTVL.

Comments on this clone: The read falls 3 residues short of the CDR3 end, and the missing part is taken from the germline J gene. The V call is TRBV2, the J call TRBJ1-1; D is possibly TRBD1 (6 bases). The germline gives CDR1 SNHLY, CDR2 FYNNEI. This CDR3 is built from 15 residues. Trimming removed 6 bases at V and 0 bases at J, with 14 bases between. This CDR3 reads CASRDMGGLNTEAFF. The part of the CDR3 DNA that was read is TGTGCCAGCAGGGATATGGGGGGGCTGAACACTGAA.

This clone has ten or more counts. The read terminates 3 residues ahead of where the CDR3 ends, so the germline J gene completes it. The V call is TRBV13, the J call TRBJ1-1; the D gene is possibly TRBD1 (6 bases). CDR1 is PRHDT and CDR2 is FYEKMQ in the germline V gene (reference sequence). V dropped 4 bases and J dropped 0 bases, with 12 bases sitting between them. This CDR3 spans 15 amino acids. The sequenced CDR3 bases are TGTGCCAGCAGCTCTCTGGGACACCTGAACACTGAA. Translated, it gives CASSSLGHLNTE. The whole CDR3 sequence is CASSSLGHLNTEAFF. Full variable domain (missing parts from reference TRBV13 and TRBJ1-1): AAGVIQSPRHLIKEKRETATLKCYPIPRHDTVYWYQQGPGQDPQFLISFYEKMQSDKGSIPDRFSAQQFSDYHSELNMSSLELGDSALYFCASSSLGHLNTEAFFGQGTRLTVV.

This clone has at least ten counts. The DNA ends 3 residues before the CDR3 does, and the rest of the CDR3 is filled in from the germline J gene. V and J are TRBV20-1 and TRBJ2-7; no clear D. The CDR3 spans 12 residues. Deletions cut 4 bases from V and 2 bases from J, with 9 bases between. Germline assignment: CDR1 DFQATT and CDR2 SNEGSKA (reference sequence). This CDR3 is CSATHTAYEQYF. CDR3 bases read: TGCAGTGCTACACATACAGCCTACGAG.

This clone appeared many times. The read halts 3 residues ahead of the CDR3 end, with the missing end drawn from the germline J gene. The chain joins TRBV4-2 to TRBJ1-2, with 7 bases that match TRBD1. V lost 4 bases, J lost 3 bases, and 5 bases stayed unmatched. Per the germline V gene, CDR1 is LGHNA and CDR2 is YNFKEQ. The CDR3 totals 14 residues. Partial CDR3 DNA: TGTGCCAGCAGCCCGGTTCAGGGGGACTATGGC. Translation: CASSPVQGDYG. In full, the CDR3 is CASSPVQGDYGYTF.